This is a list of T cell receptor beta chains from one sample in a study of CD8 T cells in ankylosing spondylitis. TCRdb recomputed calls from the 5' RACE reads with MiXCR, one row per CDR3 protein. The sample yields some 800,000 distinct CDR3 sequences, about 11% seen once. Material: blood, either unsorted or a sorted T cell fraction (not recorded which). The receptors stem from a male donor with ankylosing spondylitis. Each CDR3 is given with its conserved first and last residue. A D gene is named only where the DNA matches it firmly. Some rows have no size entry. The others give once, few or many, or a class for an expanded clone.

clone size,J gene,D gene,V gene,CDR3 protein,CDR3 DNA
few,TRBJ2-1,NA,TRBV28,CASSPFRDPYNEQFF,TGTGCCAGCAGTCCCTTCCGGGACCCCTACAATGAGCAGTTCTTC
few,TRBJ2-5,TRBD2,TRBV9,CASSVGVAGGQETQYF,TGTGCCAGCAGCGTAGGGGTAGCGGGGGGTCAGGAGACCCAGTACTTC
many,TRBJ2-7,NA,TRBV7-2,CASSLERLGEQYF,TGTGCCAGCAGCTTAGAGCGGTTAGGCGAGCAGTACTTC
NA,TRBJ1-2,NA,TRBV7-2,CASSLLPGNYGYTF,TGTGCCAGCAGCTTACTACCGGGGAACTATGGCTACACCTTC
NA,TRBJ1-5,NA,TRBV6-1,CASSERGYGNQPQHF,TGTGCCAGCAGTGAACGAGGGTACGGCAATCAGCCCCAGCATTTT
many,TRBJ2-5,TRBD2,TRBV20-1,CSAGGLAQETQYF,TGCAGTGCTGGAGGACTAGCCCAAGAGACCCAGTACTTC
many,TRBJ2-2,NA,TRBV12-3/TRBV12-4,CASSLAITGKNGELFF,TGTGCCAGCAGTTTAGCGATCACAGGGAAGAACGGGGAGCTGTTTTTT
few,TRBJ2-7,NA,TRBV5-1,CASSLVANYEQYF,TGCGCCAGCAGCTTGGTGGCGAATTACGAGCAGTACTTC
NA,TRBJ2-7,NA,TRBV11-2,CASSLRGDTDYEQYF,TGTGCCAGCAGCTTACGTGGAGACACCGACTACGAGCAGTACTTC
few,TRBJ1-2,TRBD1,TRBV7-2,CASSFNNRGLGGYTF,TGTGCCAGCAGCTTTAACAACAGGGGGCTAGGGGGCTACACCTTC
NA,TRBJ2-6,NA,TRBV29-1,CSVEPGTPGANVLTF,TGCAGCGTTGAACCCGGGACCCCCGGGGCCAACGTCCTGACTTTC
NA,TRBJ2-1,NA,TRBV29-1,CSVLTHGDEQFF,TGCAGCGTTCTTACCCACGGGGATGAGCAGTTCTTC
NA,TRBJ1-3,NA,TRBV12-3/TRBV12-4,CASSSNTDIDGNTIYF,TGTGCCAGCAGTTCAAACACTGACATAGATGGAAACACCATATATTTT
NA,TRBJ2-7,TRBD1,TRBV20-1,CRPLGQGIYEQYF,TGCAGGCCTCTGGGACAGGGGATTTACGAGCAGTACTTC
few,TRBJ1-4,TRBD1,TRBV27,CASRQDGTGDEKLFF,TGTGCCAGCAGACAAGACGGGACAGGGGATGAAAAACTGTTTTTT
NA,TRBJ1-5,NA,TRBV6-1,CASWDRYSNQPQHF,TGTGCCAGCTGGGACCGTTATAGCAATCAGCCCCAGCATTTT
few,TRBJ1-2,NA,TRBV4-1,CASSQVWRGRAESYGYTF,TGCGCCAGCAGCCAGGTATGGAGGGGCAGGGCGGAATCCTATGGCTACACCTTC
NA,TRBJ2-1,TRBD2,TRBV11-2,CASSWGLAGGNSYNEQFF,TGTGCCAGCAGCTGGGGACTAGCGGGGGGCAACTCCTACAATGAGCAGTTCTTC
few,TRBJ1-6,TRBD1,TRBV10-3,CAISAVQGSYNSPLHF,TGTGCCATCAGTGCAGTACAGGGGTCCTATAATTCACCCCTCCACTTT
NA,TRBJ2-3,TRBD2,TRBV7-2,CASSRGLAGVTDTQYF,TGTGCCAGCAGCCGCGGACTAGCGGGGGTAACAGATACGCAGTATTTT
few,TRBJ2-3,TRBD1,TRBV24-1,CATSDSGTGPRITDTQYF,TGTGCCACCAGTGATTCCGGGACAGGCCCGAGGATTACAGATACGCAGTATTTT
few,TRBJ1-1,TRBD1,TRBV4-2,CASSQGTGAMNTEAFF,TGTGCCAGCAGCCAGGGGACAGGAGCGATGAACACTGAAGCTTTCTTT
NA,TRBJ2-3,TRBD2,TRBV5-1,CASSTPAGGPLDTQYF,TGCGCCAGCAGCACCCCAGCGGGAGGGCCCTTAGATACGCAGTATTTT
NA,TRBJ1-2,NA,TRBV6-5,CASSSGLLYGYTF,TGTGCCAGCAGTTCGGGCCTCCTCTATGGCTACACCTTC
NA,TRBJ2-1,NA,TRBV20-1,CSARGTALDEQFF,TGCAGTGCTCGCGGGACAGCTCTGGATGAGCAGTTCTTC
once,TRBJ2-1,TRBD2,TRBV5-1,CASSSSKPSGSEQFF,TGCGCCAGCAGCTCATCAAAACCTAGCGGGAGTGAGCAGTTCTTC
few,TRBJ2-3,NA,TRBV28,CASCTLQDTQYF,TGTGCCAGCTGCACCCTACAGGATACGCAGTATTTT
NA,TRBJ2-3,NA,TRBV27,CASSPGHNEDTQYF,TGTGCCAGCAGTCCGGGACACAACGAGGATACGCAGTATTTT
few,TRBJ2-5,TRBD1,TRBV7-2,CASSRGRGRSQETQYF,TGTGCCAGCAGCCGAGGAAGGGGGCGGTCACAAGAGACCCAGTACTTC
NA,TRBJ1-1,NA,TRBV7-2,CASSPLYRNTEAFF,TGTGCCAGCAGCCCGCTTTACAGGAACACTGAAGCTTTCTTT
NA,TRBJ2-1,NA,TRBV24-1,CATSAPGPIGNEQFF,TGTGCCACCAGTGCTCCGGGCCCGATCGGGAATGAGCAGTTCTTC
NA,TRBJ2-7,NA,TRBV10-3,CAVGWVQGPFEQYF,TGTGCCGTAGGGTGGGTGCAGGGGCCCTTCGAGCAGTACTTC
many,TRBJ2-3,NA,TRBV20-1,CSARDHGITDTQYF,TGCAGTGCTAGAGATCACGGGATCACAGATACGCAGTATTTT
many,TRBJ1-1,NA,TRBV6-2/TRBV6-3,CASRWVTEAFF,TGTGCCAGCAGATGGGTAACTGAAGCTTTCTTT
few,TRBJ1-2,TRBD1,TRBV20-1,CSARIQGRFNYGYTF,TGCAGTGCTAGAATACAGGGGAGATTTAACTATGGCTACACCTTC
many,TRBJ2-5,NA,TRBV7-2,CASTRGREETQYF,TGTGCCAGCACCCGGGGAAGGGAAGAGACCCAGTACTTC
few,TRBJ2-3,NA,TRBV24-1,CATSDADWAPTDTQYF,TGTGCCACCAGTGATGCTGACTGGGCCCCCACAGATACGCAGTATTTT
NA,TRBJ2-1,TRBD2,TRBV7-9,CASSFVAGLNNEQFF,TGTGCCAGCAGCTTCGTAGCGGGCCTAAACAATGAGCAGTTCTTC
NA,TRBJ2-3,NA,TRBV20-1,CSARDRRISTDTQYF,TGCAGTGCTAGAGATCGACGGATAAGCACAGATACGCAGTATTTT
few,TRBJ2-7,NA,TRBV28,CASSYQGTTYEQYF,TGTGCCAGCAGTTATCAGGGGACCACCTACGAGCAGTACTTC
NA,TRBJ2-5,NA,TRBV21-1,CASRTGKQETQYF,TGTGCCAGCAGGACCGGGAAACAAGAGACCCAGTACTTC
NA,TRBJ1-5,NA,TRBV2,CASSVNAPRSNQPQHF,TGTGCCAGCAGCGTTAACGCTCCAAGGAGCAATCAGCCCCAGCATTTT
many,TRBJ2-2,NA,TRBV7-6,CASSLWGRSNTGELFF,TGTGCCAGCAGCTTATGGGGGAGATCGAACACCGGGGAGCTGTTTTTT